This TCR beta chain was sequenced during a study of neurological immune-mediated disorders. Time point defined: longitudinal time-point 1 (baseline). Between the trimmed V and J ends, which lost 0 bases and 2 bases, there was a span of 9 bases. Germline CDR1 and CDR2: SGHRS and YFSETQ. This CDR3 is built from 15 residues. TCRdb used MiXCR to reprocess the 5' RACE reads, holding one entry per CDR3 protein. The top ten clones hold about 1.6% of a sample with tens of thousands of distinct CDR3 sequences, approximately 11% of them seen once. This clonotype was detected many times. This TCR came from a woman aged 40-49 years in good health. Sequencing used PBMCs. This chain joins TRBV5-1 and TRBJ1-5; D remains ambiguous. CDR3 bases: TGCGCCAGCAGCTTGGAGCCCCTCGGCAATCAGCCCCAGCATTTT. Its translation is CASSLEPLGNQPQHF.